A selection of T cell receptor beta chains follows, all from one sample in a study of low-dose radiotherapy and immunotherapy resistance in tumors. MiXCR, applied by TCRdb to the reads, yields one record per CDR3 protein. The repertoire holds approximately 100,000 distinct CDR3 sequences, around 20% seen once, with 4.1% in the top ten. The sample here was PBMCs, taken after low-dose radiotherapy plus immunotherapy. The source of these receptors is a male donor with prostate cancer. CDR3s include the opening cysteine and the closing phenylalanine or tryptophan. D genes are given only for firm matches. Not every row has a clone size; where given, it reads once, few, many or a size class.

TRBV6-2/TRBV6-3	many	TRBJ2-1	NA	TGTGCCAGCAGAGGGTCGGCTAGCAATGAGCAGTTCTTC	CASRGSASNEQFF
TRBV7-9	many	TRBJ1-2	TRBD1	TGTGCCAGCAGCTACCCCGGGACAGGGAACATGGGCTACACCTTC	CASSYPGTGNMGYTF
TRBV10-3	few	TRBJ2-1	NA	TGTGCCATCAGTGCCCCTCCCTATGGAAGCAACAATGAGCAGTTCTTC	CAISAPPYGSNNEQFF
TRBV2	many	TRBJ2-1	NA	TGTGCCAGCATTCCCGAAGGGGTCTCCTACAATGAGCAGTTCTTC	CASIPEGVSYNEQFF
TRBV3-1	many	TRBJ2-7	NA	TGTGCCAGCAGCAGGGACACCTTCTCCTACGAGCAGTACTTC	CASSRDTFSYEQYF
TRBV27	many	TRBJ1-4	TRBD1	TGTGCCAGCAGTCCACGGACAGGGTCAACTAATGAAAAACTGTTTTTT	CASSPRTGSTNEKLFF
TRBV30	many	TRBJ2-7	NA	TGTGCCTGGAGTGGAGGGGGCGGGAGCTACGAGCAGTACTTC	CAWSGGGGSYEQYF
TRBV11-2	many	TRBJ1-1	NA	TGTGCCAGCAGCTTAGAACGAATGAACACTGAAGCTTTCTTT	CASSLERMNTEAFF
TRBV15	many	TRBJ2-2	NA	TGTGCCACCAGCAGAGACTACGGGACAACGAACACCGGGGAGCTGTTTTTT	CATSRDYGTTNTGELFF
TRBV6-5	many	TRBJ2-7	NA	TGTGCCTCCGGGGCAGGGTCCTACGAGCAGTACTTC	CASGAGSYEQYF
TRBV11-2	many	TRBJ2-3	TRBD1	TGTGCCAGCAGCTTAGATCTAGACAGGGGTTTCACAGATACGCAGTATTTT	CASSLDLDRGFTDTQYF
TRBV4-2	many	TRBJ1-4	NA	TGTGCCAGCAGCCTAGAGGGACGGGGGGCAACTAATGAAAAACTGTTTTTT	CASSLEGRGATNEKLFF
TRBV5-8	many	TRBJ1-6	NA	TGTGCCAGCAGCTCTATACTGGGTCCGGCCTGGAATTCACCCCTCCACTTT	CASSSILGPAWNSPLHF
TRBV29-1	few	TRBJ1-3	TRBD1	TGCAGCGTTGCCGGGACAGGGTCTGGAAACACCATATATTTT	CSVAGTGSGNTIYF
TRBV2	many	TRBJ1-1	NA	TGTGCCAGCAGTGGCCTTGAAGCTTTCTTT	CASSGLEAFF
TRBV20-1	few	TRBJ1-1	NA	TGCAGCCTACAGGGGAACACTGAAGCTTTCTTT	CSLQGNTEAFF
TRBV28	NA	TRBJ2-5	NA	TGTGCCAGTAGAAGGGGAGGAGAGACCCAGTACTTC	CASRRGGETQYF
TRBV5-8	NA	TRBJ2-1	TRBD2	TGTGCCAGCAGCTTGGCCGGGACTAGCGGGGCATACAATGAGCAGTTCTTC	CASSLAGTSGAYNEQFF
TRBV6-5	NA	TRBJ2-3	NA	TGTGCCAGCAGTAGGGGGGGCGTAGATACGCAGTATTTT	CASSRGGVDTQYF
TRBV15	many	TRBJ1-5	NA	TGTGCCACCAGCAGATTCGGTATCAGGACACATTATCAGCCCCAGCATTTT	CATSRFGIRTHYQPQHF
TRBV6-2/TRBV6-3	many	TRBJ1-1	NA	TGTGCCAGCAGTTATCTACCGCACACTGAAGCTTTCTTT	CASSYLPHTEAFF
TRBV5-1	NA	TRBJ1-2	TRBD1	TGCGCCAGCAGCCCCCCGGGACAGCCGACGTATGGCTACACCTTC	CASSPPGQPTYGYTF
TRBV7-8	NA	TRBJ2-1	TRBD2	TGTGCCAGCAGCAGGAGCGGGAGCGGGGCCTACAATGAGCAGTTCTTC	CASSRSGSGAYNEQFF
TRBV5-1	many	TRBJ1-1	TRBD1	TGCGCCAGCAGCGGGGGGACAGGTCGTACGACTGAAGCTTTCTTT	CASSGGTGRTTEAFF
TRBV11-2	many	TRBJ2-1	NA	TGTGCCGCCCCTCGCGGTCTCCCCAATGAGCAGTTCTTC	CAAPRGLPNEQFF
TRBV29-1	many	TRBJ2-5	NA	TGCAGCGTTGAAGGTCTGGCGGGGTGGACCCAGTACTTC	CSVEGLAGWTQYF
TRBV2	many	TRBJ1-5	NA	TGTGCCAGCAGTCCAGGGGTGGGTGATCAGCCCCAGCATTTT	CASSPGVGDQPQHF